The sequence of this TCR beta chain was determined in a study of neurological immune-mediated disorders. The sample holds many counts of this clonotype. The antigen is undetermined. TCRdb re-called the 5' RACE reads through MiXCR, storing one row per CDR3 protein. The sample shows about 62,000 distinct CDR3 sequences, 3.7% of them seen only once. Study outcomes and limitations: The repertoires of 18 of 34 multiple sclerosis patients were placed by phylogenetic grouping in a single related-CDR3 cluster, which may be a signature.

This clonotype was obtained from a woman aged 50 to 60 with multiple sclerosis. Sequencing was carried out using PBMCs.

The CDR3 DNA sequence: TGTGCCAGCCGGTATAGCGGGAGTTTGGGCGAGCAGTACTTC. Its protein product is CASRYSGSLGEQYF. The rearrangement links TRBV6-6 to TRBJ2-7, with 9 bases matching TRBD2. CDR1 and CDR2 from the germline V gene are MNHNY and SVGAGI (reference sequence). V trimming: 8 bases; J trimming: 6 bases; junction bases outside the gene matches: 11. This CDR3 has 14 residues.